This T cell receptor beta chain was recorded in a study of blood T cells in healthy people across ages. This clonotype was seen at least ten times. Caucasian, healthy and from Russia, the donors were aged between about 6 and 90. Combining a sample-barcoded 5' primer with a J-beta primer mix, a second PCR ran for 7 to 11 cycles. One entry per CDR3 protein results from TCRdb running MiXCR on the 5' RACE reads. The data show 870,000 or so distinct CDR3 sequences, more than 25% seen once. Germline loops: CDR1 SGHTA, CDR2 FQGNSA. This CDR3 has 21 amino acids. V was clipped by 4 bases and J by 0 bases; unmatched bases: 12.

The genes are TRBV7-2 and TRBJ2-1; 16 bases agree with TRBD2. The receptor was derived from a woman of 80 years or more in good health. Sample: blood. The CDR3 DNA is TGTGCCAGCAGCTCCCGTGCCGGGACTAGCGGGGGGGGGATCTCCTACAATGAGCAGTTCTTC. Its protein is CASSSRAGTSGGGISYNEQFF.